Below, 30 T cell receptor beta chains from the same sample are listed, as sequenced in a study of spatial heterogeneity in lung cancer (dated by TCRdb to between 2018 and 2021). Preparation of the library involved 5' RACE. The run used a NextSeq 500. Starting from the raw public reads, TCRdb applied fastp trimming at Q25, assembled clones with MiXCR and retained in-frame beta chains. Under each unique CDR3 protein, matching rows form one entry showing the most common genes and DNA. This sample lists about 86,000 distinct CDR3 sequences; over 9.5% were detected once. Clones ranked in the top ten supply around 4.3% of the sample. Per the publication, the time point label means: sample taken at primary tumor resection. TCR sequencing used whole RNA extracted from tumor and nontumor lung tissue, or from cryopreserved PBMC samples, without cell sorting. The input for sequencing was PBMCs, taken at surgery. These receptors were collected from a male donor with early-stage non-small cell lung cancer.

This clonotype was recorded a few times. The V gene is TRBV5-1, the J gene TRBJ1-1; 11 nucleotides align to TRBD1. The CDR3 contains 16 residues. The germline V gene encodes CDR1 SGHRS and CDR2 YFSETQ. V lost 4 bases, J lost 1 base, and 6 bases stayed unmatched. CDR3 region: CASSLGQGATNTEAFF. The CDR3 DNA reads TGCGCCAGCAGCCTAGGACAGGGGGCAACGAACACTGAAGCTTTCTTT. Full variable domain (outside the CDR3, taken from reference TRBV5-1 and TRBJ1-1): KAGVTQTPRYLIKTRGQQVTLSCSPISGHRSVSWYQQTPGQGLQFLFEYFSETQRNKGNFPGRFSGRQFSNSRSEMNVSTLELGDSALYLCASSLGQGATNTEAFFGQGTRLTVV.

This clonotype came up a few times. The rearrangement uses TRBV10-3 and TRBJ1-2; 12 nucleotides agree with TRBD1. Germline CDR1 reads ENHRY; CDR2 reads SYGVKD. This CDR3 is 15 amino acids long. Trimming took 2 bases from V and 6 from J; bases not matched to a gene: 4. The CDR3 coding sequence is TGTGCCATCAGTGAGCCCGGGACAGGGGGCCATGGCTACACCTTC. Encoded protein: CAISEPGTGGHGYTF.

This clonotype was seen more than once but under ten times. CDR3 sequence reads: CASSLGAGQGTEAFF. Written as DNA, the CDR3 is TGTGCCAGCAGCTTGGGGGCAGGGCAGGGAACTGAAGCTTTCTTT. The chain combines TRBV5-5 with TRBJ1-1, with a possible D match to TRBD1 (5 bases). Trimming took 0 bases from V and 5 from J, leaving 14 bases between them. Germline-derived CDR1 and CDR2 are SGHKS and YYEKEE (reference sequence). This CDR3 contains 15 residues.

This clonotype was counted at least ten times. The chain carries TRBV6-2 or TRBV6-3 and TRBJ2-7, with D possibly matching TRBD1 (5 bases). CDR1 is MNHEY, CDR2 SVGEGT, per germline. Trimming took off 2 bases at V and 3 bases at J, with 8 bases between the two ends. CDR3 size: 13 residues. The CDR3 DNA is TGTGCCAGCAGTTACGAAGACAGCTACGAGCAGTACTTC. Residues: CASSYEDSYEQYF.

This clonotype was seen repeatedly, ten times or more. V and J are TRBV29-1 and TRBJ1-1; weak D call: TRBD1 (5 bases). Germline V gene data show CDR1 as SQVTM and CDR2 as ANQGSEA. The CDR3 totals 13 residues. V lost 3 bases and J lost 1, with 9 bases in between. The CDR3: CSVETGGNTEAFF. The DNA of the CDR3 is TGCAGCGTTGAGACGGGGGGGAACACTGAAGCTTTCTTT. The variable domain in full, completed from reference TRBV29-1 and TRBJ1-1, reads SAVISQKPSRDICQRGTSLTIQCQVDSQVTMMFWYRQQPGQSLTLIATANQGSEATYESGFVIDKFPISRPNLTFSTLTVSNMSPEDSSIYLCSVETGGNTEAFFGQGTRLTVV.

This clonotype was seen a handful of times. The chain joins TRBV5-1 to TRBJ2-1; D gene unclear. The germline gives CDR1 SGHRS, CDR2 YFSETQ. The CDR3 length is 14 residues. V lost 4 bases to trimming and J lost 4 bases, with 12 bases between them. The CDR3 nucleotides are TGCGCCAGCAGCCCCGATAGCCCTTACAATGAGCAGTTCTTC. The encoded protein is CASSPDSPYNEQFF.

This clonotype was detected ten times or more. The J gene is TRBJ2-1, the V gene TRBV12-3 or TRBV12-4, with TRBD1 matching 11 bases. Losses at the gene ends were 6 bases for V and 6 bases for J; bases not matched to a gene: 1. The CDR3 runs 13 residues. The CDR3 loop reads CASRGQGANEQFF. The CDR3 DNA reads as TGTGCCAGCAGAGGACAGGGGGCCAATGAGCAGTTCTTC.

This clonotype turned up a few times. The chain employs TRBV7-9 and TRBJ2-7; 10 positions agree with TRBD1. This CDR3 is built from 16 residues. Losses at the gene ends were 4 bases for V and 1 base for J; bases not matched to a gene: 7. Germline-derived CDR1 and CDR2 are SEHNR and FQNEAQ (reference sequence). The CDR3 loop is CASSWSGTGESYEQYF. The CDR3 DNA follows: TGTGCCAGCAGCTGGTCCGGGACAGGGGAGTCCTACGAGCAGTACTTC.

This clonotype was observed a few times. The CDR3 is CASSFENTNTEAFF. In DNA, the CDR3 is TGTGCCAGCAGTTTCGAAAACACGAACACTGAAGCTTTCTTT. The chain combines TRBV2 with TRBJ1-1; D remains unclear. The germline V and J ends were trimmed by 5 bases and 1 base, with 11 bases remaining between them. CDR1 and CDR2 from the germline V gene are SNHLY and FYNNEI. CDR3 length: 14 amino acids.

There are a few counts of this clonotype. The rearrangement uses TRBV29-1 and TRBJ2-2, with no clear D. The CDR3 is made up of 13 amino acids. V was pared by 3 bases and J by 2 bases, with 7 bases between. Germline-derived CDR1 and CDR2 are SQVTM and ANQGSEA. CDR3: CSVDEANTGELFF. CDR3 nucleotides: TGCAGCGTTGATGAGGCTAACACCGGGGAGCTGTTTTTT.

The chain combines TRBV11-2 with TRBJ2-7; no reliable D call. Trimming took 5 bases from V and 3 from J, leaving 11 bases between them. The CDR3 is made up of 13 amino acids. CDR1 is SGHAT, CDR2 FQNNGV, per germline. CDR3 amino acids: CASSPGSGYEQYF. The CDR3 nucleotides are TGTGCCAGCAGCCCCGGGTCGGGCTACGAGCAGTACTTC.

The table lists this clonotype with many counts. The chain is built from TRBV9 and TRBJ1-1; D uncertain. The CDR3 is 15 residues long. V dropped 3 bases and J dropped 1 base, with 13 bases sitting between them. The germline V gene encodes CDR1 SGDLS and CDR2 YYNGEE. The CDR3 sequence is CASSEGPHTNTEAFF. The CDR3 DNA reads as TGTGCCAGCAGCGAAGGACCCCATACGAACACTGAAGCTTTCTTT.

The chain uses TRBV29-1 and TRBJ1-3; D is possibly TRBD1 (5 bases). This CDR3 is 14 amino acids long. Trimming cost V 4 bases and J 7 bases, with 17 bases left between them. CDR1 SQVTM and CDR2 ANQGSEA come from the germline V gene. The CDR3 spells CSVAASGGRNTIYF. The CDR3, as DNA: TGCAGCGTTGCAGCGAGCGGGGGACGGAACACCATATATTTT.

The sample holds a few counts of this clonotype. V gene TRBV2 combines with J gene TRBJ2-1; D is uncertain. The CDR3 runs to 11 residues. Germline values: CDR1 SNHLY, CDR2 FYNNEI. The V gene lost 8 bases and the J gene lost 4 bases, with 6 bases spanning the gap. Here the CDR3 reads CASAPYNEQFF. The CDR3 region has the DNA TGTGCCAGCGCCCCTTACAATGAGCAGTTCTTC. Using reference TRBV2 and TRBJ2-1 for the parts outside the CDR3, the full variable domain is EPEVTQTPSHQVTQMGQEVILRCVPISNHLYFYWYRQILGQKVEFLVSFYNNEISEKSEIFDDQFSVERPDGSNFTLKIRSTKLEDSAMYFCASAPYNEQFFGPGTRLTVL.

This clonotype was seen ten or more times. The chain combines TRBV6-6 with TRBJ1-3; perhaps TRBD1 as D (6 bases). Germline-derived CDR1 and CDR2 are MNHNY and SVGAGI (reference sequence). Trimming took 6 bases from V and 3 from J, leaving 12 bases between them. The CDR3 runs 14 residues. CDR3 residues: CASRSTGRGNTIYF. DNA of the CDR3: TGTGCCAGCAGGTCGACAGGTCGTGGAAACACCATATATTTT.

This clonotype was seen more than once but under ten times. The V gene is TRBV29-1, the J gene TRBJ2-7; the D is unclear. The germline V and J ends were trimmed by 1 base and 6 bases, with 10 bases remaining between them. Per the germline V gene, CDR1 is SQVTM and CDR2 is ANQGSEA. The CDR3 extends over 12 amino acids. DNA for the CDR3: TGCAGCGTTGAAGGACGGTCTGGCGAGCAGTACTTC. The encoded protein is CSVEGRSGEQYF.

The chain employs TRBV27 and TRBJ2-7; D may match TRBD1 or TRBD2 (5 bases each). CDR3 length equals 12 residues. CDR1 and CDR2 from the germline V gene are MNHEY and SMNVEV (reference sequence). CDR3 in DNA: TGTGGCTCTAGAGGGGACTCCTACGAGCAGTACTTC. This codes for CGSRGDSYEQYF.

The sample holds a few counts of this clonotype. V usage is TRBV3-1 and J usage is TRBJ1-1, with 8 bases matching TRBD1. The CDR3 sequence is 18 residues long. J was trimmed by 0 bases and V by 5 bases; bases with no gene match: 14. The germline V gene encodes CDR1 LGHDT and CDR2 YNNKEL (reference sequence). DNA of the CDR3: TGTGCCAGCAGCGCCCCGACAGGGGCCGTATCCATGAACACTGAAGCTTTCTTT. It specifies CASSAPTGAVSMNTEAFF.

The chain joins TRBV28 to TRBJ1-4; weak D call: TRBD1 (5 bases). This CDR3 is 15 amino acids long. Deletions cut 4 bases from V and 1 base from J, with 10 bases between. Germline CDR1 is MDHEN and CDR2 is SYDVKM. This CDR3 is CASSSVGETNEKLFF. In DNA form, the CDR3 reads TGTGCCAGCAGTTCGGTGGGGGAAACTAATGAAAAACTGTTTTTT. Full variable domain (missing parts from reference TRBV28 and TRBJ1-4): DVKVTQSSRYLVKRTGEKVFLECVQDMDHENMFWYRQDPGLGLRLIYFSYDVKMKEKGDIPEGYSVSREKKERFSLILESASTNQTSMYLCASSSVGETNEKLFFGSGTQLSVL.

This clonotype was seen only a few times. The chain combines TRBV29-1 with TRBJ2-7, with a possible D match to TRBD2 (5 bases). The CDR3 is 15 residues long. Trimming removed 5 bases at V and 4 bases at J, with 21 bases between. Per germline, CDR1 SQVTM and CDR2 ANQGSEA. CDR3 DNA: TGCAGCGTTCTATGGACCGGGCCGGGGATGTACGAGCAGTACTTC. This translates into CSVLWTGPGMYEQYF.

This clonotype was seen a handful of times. This chain connects TRBV6-6 to TRBJ2-5, with TRBD2 matching over 13 bases. Per the germline V gene, CDR1 is MNHNY and CDR2 is SVGAGI (reference sequence). V dropped 5 bases and J dropped 1; count of bases not matched to a gene: 4. The CDR3 runs to 16 residues. CDR3 in DNA: TGTGCCAGCAGTCTACGACTAGCGGGGGGCCAAGAGACCCAGTACTTC. It yields the protein CASSLRLAGGQETQYF.

This clonotype occurred many times. The chain has TRBV4-1 and TRBJ2-3; 11 bases line up with TRBD2. The junction had 6 bases not matched to a gene; V was cut back by 2 bases and J by 5 bases. The CDR3 length is 16 residues. The germline gives CDR1 MGHRA, CDR2 YSYEKL. The CDR3 DNA reads TGCGCCAGCAGCCAAACTAGCGGGAGAGGGCAAGATACGCAGTATTTT. It translates to CASSQTSGRGQDTQYF.

This sequence joins TRBV7-9 and TRBJ2-5; 9 bases match TRBD2. J gave up 5 bases and V 0 bases, and 4 bases lay outside the gene matches. The germline V gene encodes CDR1 SEHNR and CDR2 FQNEAQ (reference sequence). This CDR3 comprises 15 residues. CDR3 in amino acids: CASSLASGGVETQYF. In DNA form, the CDR3 reads TGTGCCAGCAGCTTAGCTAGCGGGGGAGTCGAGACCCAGTACTTC.

This clonotype appeared a few times. The chain recombines TRBV7-8 with TRBJ2-5, with 10 bases fitting TRBD2. Germline CDR1 is SGHVS and CDR2 is FQNEAQ. The CDR3 contains 15 residues. Trimming took 3 bases from V and 4 from J; bases not matched to a gene: 5. The CDR3 DNA reads as TGTGCCAGCAGCTTTTCTAGCGGGAGAGCAGAGACCCAGTACTTC. It specifies CASSFSSGRAETQYF.

With regard to this clonotype: The final CDR3 position lacks the conserved phenylalanine or tryptophan, pointing to a likely read error. The chain recombines TRBV12-3 or TRBV12-4 with TRBJ2-3; 9 bases line up with TRBD2. The CDR3 runs to 14 residues. V trimming: 6 bases; J trimming: 4 bases; junction bases outside the gene matches: 5. This CDR3 reads CASRREGAADTQYL. For the CDR3, the DNA is TGTGCCAGCAGGCGGGAGGGCGCCGCAGATACGCAGTATTTG.

This chain uses TRBV6-2 or TRBV6-3 with TRBJ2-7; the D gene is possibly TRBD1 (6 bases). Between the trimmed V and J ends, which lost 2 bases and 2 bases, there was a span of 13 bases. Per germline, CDR1 MNHEY and CDR2 SVGEGT. There are 15 residues in the CDR3. CDR3 in DNA: TGTGCCAGCAGTTACCCGGACAGACCTACCTACGAGCAGTACTTC. Translated, it gives CASSYPDRPTYEQYF.

The gene calls are TRBV6-6 and TRBJ1-1, with TRBD1 as a possible D gene (6 bases). This CDR3 has 15 amino acids. CDR1 and CDR2 from the germline V gene are MNHNY and SVGAGI (reference sequence). The V end lost 6 bases, the J end lost 7 bases, and 21 bases lay between the germline ends. The CDR3 nucleotides read TGTGCCAGCAGCCTTACCCCGCTGGTAGGGGGTGAAGCTTTCTTT. Amino acids: CASSLTPLVGGEAFF.

The CDR3 bases are TGTGCCAGCAGCCCGCGGACAGGGACCGACAATGAGCAGTTCTTC. The encoded protein is CASSPRTGTDNEQFF. The chain uses TRBV7-3 and TRBJ2-1; 8 bases are shared with TRBD1. The CDR3 consists of 15 residues. Germline V CDR1 and CDR2: SGHTA, FQGTGA. Trimming cost V 5 bases and J 5 bases; bases outside gene matches: 8.

This sequence joins TRBV3-1 and TRBJ2-5; the D is unclear. The CDR3 covers 11 residues. Germline assignment: CDR1 LGHDT and CDR2 YNNKEL (reference sequence). V dropped 6 bases and J dropped 2 bases, with 4 bases sitting between them. The CDR3 nucleotides read TGTGCCAGCAGACGTCAAGAGACCCAGTACTTC. Its protein is CASRRQETQYF.

This clonotype was detected only a few times. This rearrangement joins TRBV20-1 to TRBJ2-1; 7 bases map to TRBD2. CDR1 is DFQATT and CDR2 is SNEGSKA in the germline V gene (reference sequence). After removal of 3 bases from V and 8 bases from J, the junction contained 10 bases not matched to a gene. The CDR3 contains 14 residues. The CDR3 DNA is TGCAGTGCTAGGAGCCCCCAGCGGGGAGATGAGCAGTTCTTC. Its protein product is CSARSPQRGDEQFF.